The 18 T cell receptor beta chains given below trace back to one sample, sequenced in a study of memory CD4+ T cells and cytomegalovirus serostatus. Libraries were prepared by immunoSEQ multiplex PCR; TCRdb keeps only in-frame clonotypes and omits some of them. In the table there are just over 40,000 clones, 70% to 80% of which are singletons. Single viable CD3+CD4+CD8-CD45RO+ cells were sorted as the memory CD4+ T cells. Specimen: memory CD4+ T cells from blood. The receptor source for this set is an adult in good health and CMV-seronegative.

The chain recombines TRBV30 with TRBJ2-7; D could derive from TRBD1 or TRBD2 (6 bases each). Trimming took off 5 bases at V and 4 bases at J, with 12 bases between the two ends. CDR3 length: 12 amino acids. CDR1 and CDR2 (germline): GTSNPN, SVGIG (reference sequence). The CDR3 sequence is CAWGGAGYEQYF. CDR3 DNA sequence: TGTGCCTGGGGGGGCGCGGGGTACGAGCAGTACTTC.

In DNA, the CDR3 is TGCGCCAGCTCCCCCGGGGACAGGGGCCGCCGTACCGGGGAGCTGTTTTTT. Translation gives CASSPGDRGRRTGELFF. The J gene is TRBJ2-2, the V gene TRBV5-1; 10 nucleotides agree with TRBD1. In germline, CDR1 is SGHRS, CDR2 YFSETQ. The CDR3 extends over 17 amino acids. V was pared by 7 bases and J by 5 bases, with 14 bases of the junction left unmatched.

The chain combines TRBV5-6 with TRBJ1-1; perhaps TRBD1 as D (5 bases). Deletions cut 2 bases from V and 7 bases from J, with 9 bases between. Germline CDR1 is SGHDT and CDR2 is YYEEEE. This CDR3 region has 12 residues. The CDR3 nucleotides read TGTGCCAGCAGCTTAGTCAGGGATGAAGCTTTCTTT. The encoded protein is CASSLVRDEAFF.

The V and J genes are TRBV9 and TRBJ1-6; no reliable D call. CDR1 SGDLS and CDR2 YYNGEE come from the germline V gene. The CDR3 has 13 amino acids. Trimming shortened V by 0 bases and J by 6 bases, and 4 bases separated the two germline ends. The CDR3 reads CASSVARNSPLHF. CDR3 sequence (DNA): TGTGCCAGCAGCGTAGCCCGTAATTCACCCCTCCACTTT. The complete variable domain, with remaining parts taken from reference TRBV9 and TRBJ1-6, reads DSGVTQTPKHLITATGQRVTLRCSPRSGDLSVYWYQQSLDQGLQFLIQYYNGEERAKGNILERFSAQQFPDLHSELNLSSLELGDSALYFCASSVARNSPLHFGNGTRLTVT.

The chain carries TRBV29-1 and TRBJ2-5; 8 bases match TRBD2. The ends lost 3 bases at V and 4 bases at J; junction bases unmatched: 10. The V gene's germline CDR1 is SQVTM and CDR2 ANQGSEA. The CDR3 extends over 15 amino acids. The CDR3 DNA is TGCAGCGTTGATATTGCGGCGGGGGGCGCAGAGACCCAGTACTTC. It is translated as CSVDIAAGGAETQYF. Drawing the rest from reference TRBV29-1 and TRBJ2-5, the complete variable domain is SAVISQKPSRDICQRGTSLTIQCQVDSQVTMMFWYRQQPGQSLTLIATANQGSEATYESGFVIDKFPISRPNLTFSTLTVSNMSPEDSSIYLCSVDIAAGGAETQYFGPGTRLLVL.

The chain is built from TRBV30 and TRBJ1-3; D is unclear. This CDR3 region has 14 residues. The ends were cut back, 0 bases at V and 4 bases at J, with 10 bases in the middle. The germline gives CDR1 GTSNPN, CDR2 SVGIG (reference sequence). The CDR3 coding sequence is TGTGCCTGGAGTGTCTGGACCGGGGGAAACACCATATATTTT. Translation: CAWSVWTGGNTIYF.

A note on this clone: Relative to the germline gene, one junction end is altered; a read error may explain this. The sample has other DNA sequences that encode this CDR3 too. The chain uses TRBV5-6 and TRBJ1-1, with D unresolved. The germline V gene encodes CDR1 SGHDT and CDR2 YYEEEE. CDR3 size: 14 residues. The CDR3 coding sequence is TGTGCTAGCAGCTTGGTCAGCATTAACACTGAAGCTTTCTTT. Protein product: CASSLVSINTEAFF.

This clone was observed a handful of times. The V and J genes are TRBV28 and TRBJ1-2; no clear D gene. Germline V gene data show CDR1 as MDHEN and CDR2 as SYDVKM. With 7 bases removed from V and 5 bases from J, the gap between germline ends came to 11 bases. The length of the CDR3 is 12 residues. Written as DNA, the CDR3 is TGTGCCAGCACCTCCGTCCAGTATGGCTACACCTTC. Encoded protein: CASTSVQYGYTF.

CDR3 protein: CASSPLWGRGMNTEAFF. The CDR3 region has the DNA TGTGCCAGCAGCCCCCTATGGGGTCGGGGGATGAACACTGAAGCTTTCTTT. V gene TRBV5-4 combines with J gene TRBJ1-1, with a tentative D call TRBD1 (5 bases). Germline CDR1 reads SGHNT; CDR2 reads YYREEE (reference sequence). The CDR3 spans 17 residues. Deletions cut 4 bases from V and 0 bases from J, with 19 bases between. The full variable domain, rest sourced from reference TRBV5-4 and TRBJ1-1, is ETGVTQSPTHLIKTRGQQVTLRCSSQSGHNTVSWYQQALGQGPQFIFQYYREEENGRGNFPPRFSGLQFPNYSSELNVNALELDDSALYLCASSPLWGRGMNTEAFFGQGTRLTVV.

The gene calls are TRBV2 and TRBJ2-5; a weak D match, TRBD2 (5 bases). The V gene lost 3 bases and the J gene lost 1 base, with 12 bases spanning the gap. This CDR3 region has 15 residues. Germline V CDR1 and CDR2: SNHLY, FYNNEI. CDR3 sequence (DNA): TGTGCCAGCAGTGACCGAGGGAAATCCCAAGAGACCCAGTACTTC. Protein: CASSDRGKSQETQYF.

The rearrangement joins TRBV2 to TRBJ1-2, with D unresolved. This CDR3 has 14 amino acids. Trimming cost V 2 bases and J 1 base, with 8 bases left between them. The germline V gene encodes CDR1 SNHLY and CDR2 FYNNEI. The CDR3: CASSEPGGNYGYTF. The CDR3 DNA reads TGTGCCAGCAGTGAACCAGGAGGTAACTATGGCTACACCTTC.

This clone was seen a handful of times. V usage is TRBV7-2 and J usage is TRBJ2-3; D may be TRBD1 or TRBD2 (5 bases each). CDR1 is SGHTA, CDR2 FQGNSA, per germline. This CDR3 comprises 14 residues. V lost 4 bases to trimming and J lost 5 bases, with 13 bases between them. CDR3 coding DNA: TGTGCCAGCAGCTATAGCGACAGCTTAGATACGCAGTATTTT. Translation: CASSYSDSLDTQYF.

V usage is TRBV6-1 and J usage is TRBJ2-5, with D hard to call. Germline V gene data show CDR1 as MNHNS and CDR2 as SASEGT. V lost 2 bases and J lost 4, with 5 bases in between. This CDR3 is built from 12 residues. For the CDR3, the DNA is TGTGCCAGCAGTGAAATAGGAGAGACCCAGTACTTC. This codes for CASSEIGETQYF.

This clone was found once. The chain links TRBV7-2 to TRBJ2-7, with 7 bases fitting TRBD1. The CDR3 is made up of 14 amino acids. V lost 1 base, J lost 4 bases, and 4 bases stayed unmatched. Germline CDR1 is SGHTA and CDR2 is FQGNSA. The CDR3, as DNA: TGTGCCAGCAGCTTAGAAGGGGGCTTATACGAGCAGTACTTC. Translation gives CASSLEGGLYEQYF.

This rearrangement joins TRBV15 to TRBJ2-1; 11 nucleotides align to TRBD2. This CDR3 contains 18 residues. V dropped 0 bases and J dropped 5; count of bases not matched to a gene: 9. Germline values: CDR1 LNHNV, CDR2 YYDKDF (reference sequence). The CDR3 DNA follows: TGTGCCACCAGCAGAGATACTAGCGGGGGAGCAGGAGACAATGAGCAGTTCTTC. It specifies CATSRDTSGGAGDNEQFF.

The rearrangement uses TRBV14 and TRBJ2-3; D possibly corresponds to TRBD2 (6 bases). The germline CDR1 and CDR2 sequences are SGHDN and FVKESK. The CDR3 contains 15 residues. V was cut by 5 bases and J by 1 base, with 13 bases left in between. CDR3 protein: CASSTQQRGTDTQYF. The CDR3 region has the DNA TGTGCCAGCAGCACCCAGCAGCGGGGCACAGATACGCAGTATTTT.

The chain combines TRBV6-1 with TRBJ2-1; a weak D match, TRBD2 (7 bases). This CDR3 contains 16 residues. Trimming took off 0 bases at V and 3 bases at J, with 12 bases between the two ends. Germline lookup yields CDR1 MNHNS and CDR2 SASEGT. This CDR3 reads CASSEANGGLYNEQFF. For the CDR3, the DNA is TGTGCCAGCAGTGAAGCTAACGGGGGGCTCTACAATGAGCAGTTCTTC.

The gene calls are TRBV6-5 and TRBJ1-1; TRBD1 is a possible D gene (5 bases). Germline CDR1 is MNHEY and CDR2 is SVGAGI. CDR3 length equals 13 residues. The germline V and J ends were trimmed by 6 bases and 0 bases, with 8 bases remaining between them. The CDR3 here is CASSRQLNTEAFF. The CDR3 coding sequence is TGTGCCAGCAGCAGACAGCTGAACACTGAAGCTTTCTTT.